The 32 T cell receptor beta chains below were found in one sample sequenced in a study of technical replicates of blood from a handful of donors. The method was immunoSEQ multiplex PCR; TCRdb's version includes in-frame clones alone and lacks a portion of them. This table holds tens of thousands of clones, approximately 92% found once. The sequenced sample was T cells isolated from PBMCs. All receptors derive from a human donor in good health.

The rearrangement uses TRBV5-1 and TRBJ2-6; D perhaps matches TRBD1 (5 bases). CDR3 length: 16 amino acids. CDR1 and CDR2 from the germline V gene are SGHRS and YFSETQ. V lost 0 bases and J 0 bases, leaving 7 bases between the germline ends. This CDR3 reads CASSLGQISGANVLTF. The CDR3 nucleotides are TGCGCCAGCAGCTTGGGACAGATCTCTGGGGCCAACGTCCTGACTTTC.

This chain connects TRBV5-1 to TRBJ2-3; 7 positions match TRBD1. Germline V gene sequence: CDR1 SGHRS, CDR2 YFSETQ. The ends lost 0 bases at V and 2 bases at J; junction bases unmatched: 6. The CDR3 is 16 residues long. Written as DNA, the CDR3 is TGCGCCAGCAGCTTGGGATGGGACAGACCCACAGATACGCAGTATTTT. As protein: CASSLGWDRPTDTQYF. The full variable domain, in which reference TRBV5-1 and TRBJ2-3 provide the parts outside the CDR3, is KAGVTQTPRYLIKTRGQQVTLSCSPISGHRSVSWYQQTPGQGLQFLFEYFSETQRNKGNFPGRFSGRQFSNSRSEMNVSTLELGDSALYLCASSLGWDRPTDTQYFGPGTRLTVL.

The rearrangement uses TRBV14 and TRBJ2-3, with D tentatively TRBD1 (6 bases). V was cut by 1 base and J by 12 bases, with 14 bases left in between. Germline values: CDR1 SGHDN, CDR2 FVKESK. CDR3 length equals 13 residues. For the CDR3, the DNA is TGTGCCAGCAGCCAAGGCGTGAACAGGGCCCAGTATTTT. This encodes CASSQGVNRAQYF.

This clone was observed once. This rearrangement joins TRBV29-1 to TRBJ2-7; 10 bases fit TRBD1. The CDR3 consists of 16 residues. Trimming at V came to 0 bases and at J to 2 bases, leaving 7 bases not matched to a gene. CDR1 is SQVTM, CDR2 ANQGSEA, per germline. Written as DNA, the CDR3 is TGCAGCGTTGAAGATGAGGGACAGGGGAGCCCCTACGAGCAGTACTTC. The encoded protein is CSVEDEGQGSPYEQYF.

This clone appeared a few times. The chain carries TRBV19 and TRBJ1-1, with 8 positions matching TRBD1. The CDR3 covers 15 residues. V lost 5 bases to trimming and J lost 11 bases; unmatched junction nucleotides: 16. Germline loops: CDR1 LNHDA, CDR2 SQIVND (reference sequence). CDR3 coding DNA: TGTGCCAGTAGTCCGTCTATCCGGGACAGGCGAAGCGCTTTCTTT. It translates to CASSPSIRDRRSAFF.

The CDR3 loop reads CASSYSYSYEQYF. The CDR3 DNA follows: TGTGCCAGCAGTTATAGCTACTCCTACGAGCAGTACTTC. The chain is built from TRBV6-5 and TRBJ2-7; the D is unclear. Germline-derived CDR1 and CDR2 are MNHEY and SVGAGI. Trimming removed 3 bases at V and 0 bases at J, with 6 bases between. The CDR3 covers 13 residues.

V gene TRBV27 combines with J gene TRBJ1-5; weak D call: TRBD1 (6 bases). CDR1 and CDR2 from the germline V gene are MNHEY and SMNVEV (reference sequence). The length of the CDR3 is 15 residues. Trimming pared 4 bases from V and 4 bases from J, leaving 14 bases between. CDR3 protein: CASSSSDRANQPQHF. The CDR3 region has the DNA TGTGCCAGCAGTTCCTCGGACAGAGCAAATCAGCCCCAGCATTTT.

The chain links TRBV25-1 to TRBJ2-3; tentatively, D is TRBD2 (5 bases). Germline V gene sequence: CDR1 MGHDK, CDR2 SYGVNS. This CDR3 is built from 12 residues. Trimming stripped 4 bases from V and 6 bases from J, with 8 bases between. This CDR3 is CASSVPGDTQYF. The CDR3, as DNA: TGTGCCAGCAGTGTCCCGGGGGATACGCAGTATTTT.

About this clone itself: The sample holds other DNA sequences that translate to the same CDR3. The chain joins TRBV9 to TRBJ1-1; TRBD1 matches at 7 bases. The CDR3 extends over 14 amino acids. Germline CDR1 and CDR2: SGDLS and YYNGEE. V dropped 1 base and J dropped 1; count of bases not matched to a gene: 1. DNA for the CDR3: TGTGCCAGCAGCGTATCAGGGGGGAACACTGAAGCTTTCTTT. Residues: CASSVSGGNTEAFF.

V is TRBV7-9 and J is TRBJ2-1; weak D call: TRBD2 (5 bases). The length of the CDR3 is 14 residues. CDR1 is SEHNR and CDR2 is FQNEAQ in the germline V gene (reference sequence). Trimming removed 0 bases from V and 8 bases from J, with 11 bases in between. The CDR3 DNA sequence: TGTGCCAGCAGCTTAGCGGGAGAGCGCGATGAGCAGTTCTTC. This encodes CASSLAGERDEQFF.

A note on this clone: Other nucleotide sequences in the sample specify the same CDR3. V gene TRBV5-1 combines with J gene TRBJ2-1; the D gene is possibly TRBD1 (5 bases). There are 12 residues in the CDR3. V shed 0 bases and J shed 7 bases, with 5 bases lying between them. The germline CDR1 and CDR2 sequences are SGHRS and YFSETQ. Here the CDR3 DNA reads TGCGCCAGCAGCTTGGAGGGGAATGAGCAGTTCTTC. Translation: CASSLEGNEQFF.

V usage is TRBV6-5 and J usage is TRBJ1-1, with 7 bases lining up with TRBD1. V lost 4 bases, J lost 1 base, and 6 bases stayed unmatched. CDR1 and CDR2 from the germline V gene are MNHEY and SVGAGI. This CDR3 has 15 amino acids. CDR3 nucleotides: TGTGCCAGCAGTTTTACAGGGGAGCAGAACACTGAAGCTTTCTTT. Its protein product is CASSFTGEQNTEAFF.

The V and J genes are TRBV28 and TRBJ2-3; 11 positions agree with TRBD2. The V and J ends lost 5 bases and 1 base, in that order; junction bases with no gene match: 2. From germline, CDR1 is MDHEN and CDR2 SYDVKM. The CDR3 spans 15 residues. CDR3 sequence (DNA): TGTGCCAGCAGTGTACTAGCGGGGGGCACAGATACGCAGTATTTT. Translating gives CASSVLAGGTDTQYF.

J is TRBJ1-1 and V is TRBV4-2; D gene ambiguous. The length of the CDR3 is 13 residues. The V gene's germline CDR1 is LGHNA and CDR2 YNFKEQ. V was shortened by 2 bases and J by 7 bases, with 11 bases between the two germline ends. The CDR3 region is CASSQLASYEAFF. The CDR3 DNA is TGTGCCAGCAGCCAATTAGCCTCATATGAAGCTTTCTTT.

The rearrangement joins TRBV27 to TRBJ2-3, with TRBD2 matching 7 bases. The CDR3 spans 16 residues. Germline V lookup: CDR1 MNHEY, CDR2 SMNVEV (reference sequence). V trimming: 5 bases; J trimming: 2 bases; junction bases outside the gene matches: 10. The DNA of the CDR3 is TGTGCCAGCAGTCCCAGGCCGGGAGGTAACACAGATACGCAGTATTTT. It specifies CASSPRPGGNTDTQYF.

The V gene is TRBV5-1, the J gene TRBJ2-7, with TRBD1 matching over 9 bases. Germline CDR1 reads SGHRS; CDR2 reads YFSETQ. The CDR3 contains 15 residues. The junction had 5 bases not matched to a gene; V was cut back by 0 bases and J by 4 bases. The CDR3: CASSLEVTGGYEQYF. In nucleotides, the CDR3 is TGCGCCAGCAGCTTGGAGGTGACAGGGGGGTACGAGCAGTACTTC. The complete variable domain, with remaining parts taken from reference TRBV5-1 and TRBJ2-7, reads KAGVTQTPRYLIKTRGQQVTLSCSPISGHRSVSWYQQTPGQGLQFLFEYFSETQRNKGNFPGRFSGRQFSNSRSEMNVSTLELGDSALYLCASSLEVTGGYEQYFGPGTRLTVT.

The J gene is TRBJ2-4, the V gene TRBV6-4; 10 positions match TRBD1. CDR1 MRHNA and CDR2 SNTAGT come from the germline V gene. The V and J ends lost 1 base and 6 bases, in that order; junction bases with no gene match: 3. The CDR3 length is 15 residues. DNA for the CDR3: TGTGCCAGCAGTGACTGGGGACAGGGGAGAAACATTCAGTACTTC. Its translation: CASSDWGQGRNIQYF.

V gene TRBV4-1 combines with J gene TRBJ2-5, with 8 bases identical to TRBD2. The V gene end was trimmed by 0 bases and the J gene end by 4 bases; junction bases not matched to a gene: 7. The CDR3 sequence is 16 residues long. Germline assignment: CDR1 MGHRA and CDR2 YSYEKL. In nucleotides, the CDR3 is TGCGCCAGCAGCCAAGATACGGGGGGGCGGGGAGAGACCCAGTACTTC. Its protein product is CASSQDTGGRGETQYF.

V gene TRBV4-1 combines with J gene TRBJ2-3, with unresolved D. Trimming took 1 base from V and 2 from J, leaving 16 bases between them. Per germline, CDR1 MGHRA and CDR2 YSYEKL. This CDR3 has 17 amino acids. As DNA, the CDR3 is TGCGCCAGCAGCCAAGGCTGGGCTTCAAGTTTCACAGATACGCAGTATTTT. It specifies CASSQGWASSFTDTQYF.

CDR3 in amino acids: CASSLDLAGYNEQFF. The DNA for the CDR3 is TGTGCCAGCAGCTTGGACCTAGCGGGGTACAATGAGCAGTTCTTC. The chain recombines TRBV7-2 with TRBJ2-1; 9 nucleotides agree with TRBD2. The V gene's germline CDR1 is SGHTA and CDR2 FQGNSA. The CDR3 runs to 15 residues. V gave up 3 bases and J gave up 4 bases; unmatched junction bases: 4.

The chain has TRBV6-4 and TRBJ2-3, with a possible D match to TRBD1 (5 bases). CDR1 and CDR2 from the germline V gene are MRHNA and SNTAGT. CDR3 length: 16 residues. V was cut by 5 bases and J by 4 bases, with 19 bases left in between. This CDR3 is CASSYRLGSDADTQYF. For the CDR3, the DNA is TGTGCCAGCAGTTACAGGCTGGGGTCGGATGCAGATACGCAGTATTTT.

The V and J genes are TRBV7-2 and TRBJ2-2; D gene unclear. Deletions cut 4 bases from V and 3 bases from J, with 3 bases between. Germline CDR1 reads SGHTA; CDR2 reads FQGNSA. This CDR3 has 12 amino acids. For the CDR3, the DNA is TGTGCCAGCAGCTCAGACACCGGGGAGCTGTTTTTT. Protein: CASSSDTGELFF.

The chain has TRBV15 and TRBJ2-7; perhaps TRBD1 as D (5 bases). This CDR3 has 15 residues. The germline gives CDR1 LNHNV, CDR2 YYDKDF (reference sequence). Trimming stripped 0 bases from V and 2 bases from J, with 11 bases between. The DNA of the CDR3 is TGTGCCACCAGCAGAGATGGGGCGCTTACCTACGAGCAGTACTTC. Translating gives CATSRDGALTYEQYF.

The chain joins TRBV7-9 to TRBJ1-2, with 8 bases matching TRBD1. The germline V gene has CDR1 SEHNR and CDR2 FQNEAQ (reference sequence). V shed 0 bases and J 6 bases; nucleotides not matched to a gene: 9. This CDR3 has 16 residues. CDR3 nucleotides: TGTGCCAGCAGCTTAGCTTGGGACAGGAGTACAGATGGCTACACCTTC. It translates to CASSLAWDRSTDGYTF.

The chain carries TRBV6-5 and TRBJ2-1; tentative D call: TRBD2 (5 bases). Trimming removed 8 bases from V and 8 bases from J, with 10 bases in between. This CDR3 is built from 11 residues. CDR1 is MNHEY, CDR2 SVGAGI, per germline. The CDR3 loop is CASARGYEQFF. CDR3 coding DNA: TGTGCCAGCGCTCGAGGGTATGAGCAGTTCTTC.

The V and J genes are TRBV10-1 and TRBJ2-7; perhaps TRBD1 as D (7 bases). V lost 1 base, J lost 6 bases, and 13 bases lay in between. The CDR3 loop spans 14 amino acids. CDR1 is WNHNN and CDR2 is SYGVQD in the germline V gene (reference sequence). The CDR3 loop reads CASSELEGASEQYF. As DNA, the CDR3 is TGCGCCAGCAGTGAGTTGGAGGGGGCGTCCGAGCAGTACTTC.

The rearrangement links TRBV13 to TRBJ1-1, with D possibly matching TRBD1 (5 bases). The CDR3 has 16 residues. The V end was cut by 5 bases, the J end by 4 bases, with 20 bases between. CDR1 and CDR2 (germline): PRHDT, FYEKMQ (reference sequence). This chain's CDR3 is CASSPMGQTLGTEAFF. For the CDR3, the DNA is TGTGCCAGCAGCCCAATGGGGCAGACCCTGGGCACTGAAGCTTTCTTT.

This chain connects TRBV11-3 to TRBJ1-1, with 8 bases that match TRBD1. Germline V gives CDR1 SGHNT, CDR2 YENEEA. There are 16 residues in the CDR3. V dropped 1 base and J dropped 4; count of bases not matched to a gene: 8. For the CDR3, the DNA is TGTGCCAGCAGCTTAGGGCGGACAGGGCGCTCCACTGAAGCTTTCTTT. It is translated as CASSLGRTGRSTEAFF.

This CDR3 is CASSLVGRGQVNQPQHF. The CDR3, as DNA: TGTGCCAGCAGCTTAGTAGGGCGCGGACAGGTGAATCAGCCCCAGCATTTT. This rearrangement joins TRBV7-9 to TRBJ1-5, with 7 nucleotides matching TRBD1. The CDR3 length is 17 residues. Per germline, CDR1 SEHNR and CDR2 FQNEAQ (reference sequence). Germline trimming cut 1 base from V and 4 bases from J; bases unmatched to any gene: 10.

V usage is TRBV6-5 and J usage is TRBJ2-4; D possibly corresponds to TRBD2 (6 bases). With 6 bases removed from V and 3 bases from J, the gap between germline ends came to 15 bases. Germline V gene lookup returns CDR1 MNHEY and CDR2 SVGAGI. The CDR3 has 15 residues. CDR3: CASRLRGRGKNIQYF. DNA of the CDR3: TGTGCCAGCAGATTGCGGGGCCGGGGCAAAAACATTCAGTACTTC.

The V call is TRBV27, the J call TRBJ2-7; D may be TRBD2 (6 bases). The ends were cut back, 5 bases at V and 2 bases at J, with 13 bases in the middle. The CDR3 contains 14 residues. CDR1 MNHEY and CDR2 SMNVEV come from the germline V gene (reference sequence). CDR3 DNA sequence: TGTGCCAGCAGTAAAGCGGGTGGGACCTACGAGCAGTACTTC. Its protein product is CASSKAGGTYEQYF.

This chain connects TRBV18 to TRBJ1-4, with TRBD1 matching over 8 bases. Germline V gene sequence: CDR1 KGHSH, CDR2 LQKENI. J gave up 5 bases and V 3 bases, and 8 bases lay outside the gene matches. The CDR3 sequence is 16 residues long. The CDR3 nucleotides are TGTGCCAGCTCACCGGTCTACCGGGACAGGAATGAAAAACTGTTTTTT. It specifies CASSPVYRDRNEKLFF.